The 12 T cell receptor beta chains below come from one sample, sequenced in a study of blood T cell repertoires in COVID-19. Sequencing used immunoSEQ multiplex PCR; TCRdb keeps in-frame clones, though not all of them. The sample holds under 150,000 clones, 75% to 85% seen once. The sequenced material came from peripheral blood. Receptors were obtained from a man in his 60s with active or convalescent COVID-19.

V and J are TRBV6-1 and TRBJ2-2; TRBD2 matches at 12 bases. J lost 6 bases, V lost 5 bases, and 1 base had no gene match. The CDR3 extends over 14 amino acids. Germline V gene sequence: CDR1 MNHNS, CDR2 SASEGT. CDR3 DNA sequence: TGTGCCAGCAGTCTAGCGGGGGGGGCCGGGGAGCTGTTTTTT. Encoded protein: CASSLAGGAGELFF.

V gene TRBV6-5 combines with J gene TRBJ1-6; 9 nucleotides line up with TRBD1. The V gene end was trimmed by 4 bases and the J gene end by 4 bases; junction bases not matched to a gene: 2. This CDR3 comprises 15 residues. From germline, CDR1 is MNHEY and CDR2 SVGAGI. The CDR3 sequence: CASSSGTGYNSPLHF. The CDR3 DNA follows: TGTGCCAGCAGTTCAGGGACAGGGTATAATTCACCCCTCCACTTT.

The chain carries TRBV7-2 and TRBJ1-2; 10 bases fit TRBD1. Germline values: CDR1 SGHTA, CDR2 FQGNSA. The V and J ends lost 0 bases and 2 bases, in that order; junction bases with no gene match: 6. The CDR3 covers 17 residues. The CDR3 spells CASSLANWGQGNYGYTF. The CDR3 DNA is TGTGCCAGCAGCTTAGCTAATTGGGGACAGGGGAACTATGGCTACACCTTC.

The gene calls are TRBV2 and TRBJ2-3; D perhaps matches TRBD2 (5 bases). The germline gives CDR1 SNHLY, CDR2 FYNNEI. Trimming removed 3 bases from V and 4 bases from J, with 11 bases in between. The CDR3 totals 14 residues. The CDR3 here is CASSEEVSADTQYF. The CDR3 DNA reads TGTGCCAGCAGTGAGGAGGTTTCTGCAGATACGCAGTATTTT.

This chain connects TRBV19 to TRBJ2-2; no clear D. The CDR3 runs to 15 residues. Germline-derived CDR1 and CDR2 are LNHDA and SQIVND (reference sequence). V dropped 6 bases and J dropped 10 bases, with 21 bases sitting between them. For the CDR3, the DNA is TGTGCCAGTAGGCCAAGTGGCCAGGCCCCTGTGGAGCTGTTTTTT. It encodes CASRPSGQAPVELFF.

CDR3 coding DNA: TGTGCCAGCAGTGTCGTTACGGGAGGGTACAATGAGCAGTTCTTC. Its protein product is CASSVVTGGYNEQFF. The chain combines TRBV27 with TRBJ2-1; 8 positions agree with TRBD2. The CDR3 runs 15 residues. Germline V lookup: CDR1 MNHEY, CDR2 SMNVEV (reference sequence). V gave up 5 bases and J gave up 4 bases; unmatched junction bases: 7.

The rearrangement uses TRBV4-3 and TRBJ1-4; TRBD1 matches at 8 bases. The CDR3 runs to 17 residues. V lost 3 bases and J lost 7; bases outside the gene matches: 13. From germline, CDR1 is LGHNA and CDR2 YSLEER. The CDR3 DNA reads as TGCGCCAGCAGCCAGGGGCCAAGACAGGGGCTGGGTGAAAAACTGTTTTTT. Amino acid sequence: CASSQGPRQGLGEKLFF.

This clone was picked up a small number of times. This rearrangement joins TRBV18 to TRBJ1-1; D remains ambiguous. Germline CDR1 KGHSH, CDR2 LQKENI. V shed 1 base and J shed 5 bases, with 20 bases lying between them. CDR3 size: 17 residues. The CDR3 sequence: CASSPRLIMREGTEAFF. CDR3 in DNA: TGTGCCAGCTCACCACGTTTAATTATGCGGGAGGGTACTGAAGCTTTCTTT.

The J gene is TRBJ2-1, the V gene TRBV27; D is perhaps TRBD1 (6 bases). There are 15 residues in the CDR3. Trimming pared 0 bases from V and 7 bases from J, leaving 13 bases between. Germline CDR1 MNHEY, CDR2 SMNVEV (reference sequence). CDR3 bases: TGTGCCAGCAGTTTATCGATGGAACAGGGAAATGAGCAGTTCTTC. Its protein is CASSLSMEQGNEQFF.

This chain connects TRBV28 to TRBJ2-5; 7 bases are shared with TRBD2. CDR3 length: 16 amino acids. Trimming at V came to 4 bases and at J to 4 bases, leaving 12 bases not matched to a gene. Germline lookup yields CDR1 MDHEN and CDR2 SYDVKM. CDR3 in DNA: TGTGCCAGCAGTTCCACGGGGCGGGAGATTGGAGAGACCCAGTACTTC. Translating it yields CASSSTGREIGETQYF.

The gene calls are TRBV27 and TRBJ2-7, with TRBD1 matching over 8 bases. The CDR3 loop spans 14 amino acids. J was trimmed by 5 bases and V by 6 bases; bases with no gene match: 9. Germline V gives CDR1 MNHEY, CDR2 SMNVEV (reference sequence). CDR3 in DNA: TGTGCCAGCAGCCTCAGGGGGCTAAGGGACGAGCAGTACTTC. Its translation: CASSLRGLRDEQYF.

CDR3 nucleotide sequence: TGTGCCAGCAAACAGCAAGAGACCCAGTACTTC. Protein product: CASKQQETQYF. The chain employs TRBV2 and TRBJ2-5; D not certain. Trimming left V 7 bases short and J 2 bases short, with 5 bases between. CDR3 length: 11 residues. Germline CDR1 is SNHLY and CDR2 is FYNNEI.